These 24 T cell receptor beta chains were all obtained from the same sample, sequenced in a study of T cells in Graves' hyperthyroidism and ophthalmopathy. TCR beta CDR3 sequences were amplified from RNA transcripts. The HTBI primer set was used in a first-round RT-PCR of the TCR CDR3. TCRdb fed the multiplex PCR reads into MiXCR, producing one record per CDR3 protein. The data contain hundreds of thousands of distinct CDR3 sequences, about 16% of them singletons. The material sequenced was blood. The receptors originated from a woman aged 18-30 years with Graves' ophthalmopathy.

This clonotype was detected only a few times. This sequence joins TRBV6-1 and TRBJ1-4; D perhaps matches TRBD1 (6 bases). The ends were cut back, 3 bases at V and 3 bases at J, with 11 bases in the middle. The V gene's germline CDR1 is MNHNS and CDR2 SASEGT. This CDR3 has 15 residues. The CDR3 loop reads CASSDYRVANEKLFF. The CDR3 nucleotides read TGTGCCAGCAGTGATTACAGGGTTGCTAATGAAAAACTGTTTTTT.

Many counts were recorded for this clonotype. The chain couples TRBV3-1 to TRBJ2-7, with D tentatively TRBD2 (5 bases). CDR1 and CDR2 (germline): LGHDT, YNNKEL (reference sequence). The V and J ends lost 1 base and 2 bases respectively, with 12 bases between them. This CDR3 contains 15 residues. CDR3 bases: TGTGCCAGCAGCCAAGCCGCCAGCGGCGCCTACGAGCAGTACTTC. Translating it yields CASSQAASGAYEQYF.

This clonotype has a handful of counts. This chain uses TRBV28 with TRBJ2-7; 12 positions agree with TRBD2. This CDR3 contains 18 residues. Germline V lookup: CDR1 MDHEN, CDR2 SYDVKM. With V trimmed by 7 bases and J by 3 bases, 16 bases remained unmatched. CDR3 sequence reads: CASNPTVRTSGASYEQYF. As DNA, the CDR3 is TGTGCCAGCAACCCAACGGTGAGGACTAGCGGGGCTAGCTACGAGCAGTACTTC.

This clonotype was recorded many times. This chain joins TRBV5-6 and TRBJ1-1; D is perhaps TRBD1 (5 bases). The CDR3 spans 13 residues. V was trimmed by 3 bases and J by 3 bases, leaving 9 bases between them. The germline gives CDR1 SGHDT, CDR2 YYEEEE. The CDR3: CASSSRTHTEAFF. The CDR3 DNA reads TGTGCCAGCAGCTCCCGGACACACACTGAAGCTTTCTTT.

This clonotype appeared many times. The rearrangement links TRBV14 to TRBJ1-1; unclear D gene. This CDR3 has 14 amino acids. Trimming took off 4 bases at V and 0 bases at J, with 9 bases between the two ends. Germline V lookup: CDR1 SGHDN, CDR2 FVKESK. The DNA for the CDR3 is TGTGCCAGCAGCCGCACGACACTGAACACTGAAGCTTTCTTT. Translating gives CASSRTTLNTEAFF. The variable domain in full, with the rest retrieved from reference TRBV14 and TRBJ1-1, is EAGVTQFPSHSVIEKGQTVTLRCDPISGHDNLYWYRRVMGKEIKFLLHFVKESKQDESGMPNNRFLAERTGGTYSTLKVQPAELEDSGVYFCASSRTTLNTEAFFGQGTRLTVV.

Comment on this clonotype: This may arise from a read error, as a much more abundant clone is one base away. V is TRBV2 and J is TRBJ2-3; weak D call: TRBD2 (5 bases). Germline CDR1 SNHLY, CDR2 FYNNEI. V was trimmed by 3 bases and J by 2 bases, leaving 6 bases between them. CDR3 length: 13 residues. For the CDR3, the DNA is TGTGCCAGCAGTGACCGGGACACAGATACGCAGTATTTT. It specifies CASSDRDTDTQYF.

This clonotype has a count of ten or more. The rearrangement joins TRBV27 to TRBJ1-2, with 7 bases aligning to TRBD1. This CDR3 comprises 15 residues. Losses at the gene ends were 5 bases for V and 3 bases for J; bases not matched to a gene: 9. Germline CDR1 reads MNHEY; CDR2 reads SMNVEV (reference sequence). The CDR3 region is CASSEAPGGDYGYTF. The CDR3 coding sequence is TGTGCCAGCAGTGAGGCCCCAGGGGGGGACTATGGCTACACCTTC.

To note about this clonotype: Its ends do not fully match the called genes, so a read error is possible. This chain links TRBV30 with TRBJ1-6; D is possibly TRBD1 (5 bases). The germline V gene has CDR1 GTSNPN and CDR2 SVGIG (reference sequence). The CDR3 contains 16 residues. The CDR3 nucleotides read TGTACCTGGAGTATCTCCGCAGCAGGGCGAAATTCACCCCTCCACTTT. It is translated as CTWSISAAGRNSPLHF.

This clonotype was detected many times. The rearrangement links TRBV12-3 or TRBV12-4 to TRBJ2-4; the D is unclear. CDR3 length: 13 amino acids. V lost 4 bases and J lost 1, with 5 bases in between. The CDR3 DNA reads as TGTGCCAGCAGTTCGAGTGCCAAAAACATTCAGTACTTC. Residues: CASSSSAKNIQYF.

The V and J genes are TRBV19 and TRBJ2-6; D unresolved. Germline-derived CDR1 and CDR2 are LNHDA and SQIVND (reference sequence). The CDR3 extends over 15 amino acids. Trimming took 7 bases from V and 0 from J, leaving 10 bases between them. The CDR3 region is CASMGGHSGANVLTF. The CDR3 bases are TGTGCCAGTATGGGCGGTCACTCTGGGGCCAACGTCCTGACTTTC.

The rearrangement joins TRBV20-1 to TRBJ2-3; TRBD2 matches at 8 bases. The CDR3 length is 14 residues. Germline trimming cut 5 bases from V and 4 bases from J; bases unmatched to any gene: 8. Germline lookup yields CDR1 DFQATT and CDR2 SNEGSKA (reference sequence). The CDR3 reads CSAGSGSSSDTQYF. The CDR3 coding sequence is TGCAGTGCTGGGAGCGGGAGTAGCTCAGATACGCAGTATTTT.

This clonotype was seen repeatedly, ten times or more. This rearrangement joins TRBV20-1 to TRBJ2-7; 7 nucleotides match TRBD2. Germline values: CDR1 DFQATT, CDR2 SNEGSKA (reference sequence). V gave up 2 bases and J gave up 4 bases; unmatched junction bases: 8. The length of the CDR3 is 14 residues. CDR3 bases: TGCAGTGCTAGATCTGGACTAGGGTTGTACGAGCAGTACTTC. Translation gives CSARSGLGLYEQYF.

In this sample, this clonotype turned up many times. The rearrangement links TRBV5-1 to TRBJ1-2; 7 nucleotides match TRBD1. V lost 0 bases to trimming and J lost 7 bases; unmatched junction nucleotides: 6. The length of the CDR3 is 14 residues. Germline CDR1 SGHRS, CDR2 YFSETQ. The CDR3 reads CASSLDTGAGGYTF. For the CDR3, the DNA is TGCGCCAGCAGCTTGGATACAGGGGCCGGTGGCTACACCTTC.

This clonotype was detected only a few times. A read error may be the cause here, since a much bigger clone is one base away. The chain is built from TRBV6-1 and TRBJ2-3; D remains unclear. The germline V gene has CDR1 MNHNS and CDR2 SASEGT. The CDR3 has 12 residues. The germline V and J ends were trimmed by 7 bases and 7 bases, with 12 bases remaining between them. CDR3 in amino acids: CASTPNRYTQYF. In nucleotides, the CDR3 is TGTGCCAGCACCCCCAATCGGTATACGCAGTATTTT.

This clonotype has more than one count but fewer than ten. The rearrangement joins TRBV5-4 to TRBJ2-5; 7 nucleotides line up with TRBD2. The CDR3 length is 14 residues. V was clipped by 2 bases and J by 3 bases; unmatched bases: 4. The germline V gene has CDR1 SGHNT and CDR2 YYREEE (reference sequence). The CDR3 reads CASSFRAGKETQYF. The CDR3 region has the DNA TGTGCCAGCAGCTTCCGAGCGGGGAAAGAGACCCAGTACTTC.

Ten or more counts support this clonotype. The chain is built from TRBV7-2 and TRBJ2-5, with D uncertain. This CDR3 has 12 residues. V was shortened by 5 bases and J by 6 bases, with 10 bases between the two germline ends. Germline values: CDR1 SGHTA, CDR2 FQGNSA. Here the CDR3 reads CASSAYEKTQYF. The CDR3 DNA reads TGTGCCAGCAGCGCTTACGAGAAGACCCAGTACTTC.

This clonotype has a count of ten or more. The rearrangement uses TRBV6-1 and TRBJ1-1; maybe TRBD1 (6 bases). The CDR3 is made up of 13 amino acids. CDR1 MNHNS and CDR2 SASEGT come from the germline V gene. Trimming removed 7 bases at V and 9 bases at J, with 18 bases between. CDR3 DNA sequence: TGTGCCAGCACTGAGGACGGGGGCCTTCAAGCTTTCTTT. Translating it yields CASTEDGGLQAFF.

The chain employs TRBV6-1 and TRBJ2-6; weak D call: TRBD1 (7 bases). The CDR3 consists of 23 residues. Per the germline V gene, CDR1 is MNHNS and CDR2 is SASEGT. The V and J ends lost 5 bases and 1 base respectively, with 33 bases between them. The CDR3 is CASSYHWRETKRDSRSGANVLTF. The CDR3 DNA follows: TGTGCCAGCAGTTACCATTGGAGGGAAACCAAGAGGGACAGCAGATCTGGGGCCAACGTCCTGACTTTC.

The sample holds many counts of this clonotype. This chain connects TRBV20-1 to TRBJ2-2, with 11 bases fitting TRBD1. Germline trimming cut 3 bases from V and 5 bases from J; bases unmatched to any gene: 5. Germline V lookup: CDR1 DFQATT, CDR2 SNEGSKA (reference sequence). The CDR3 sequence is 15 residues long. CDR3 sequence reads: CSARDRGPETGELFF. CDR3 nucleotide sequence: TGCAGTGCTAGGGACAGGGGGCCGGAAACCGGGGAGCTGTTTTTT.

This clonotype was detected many times. The chain has TRBV20-1 and TRBJ2-5, with TRBD2 identical over 9 bases. Germline V CDR1 and CDR2: DFQATT, SNEGSKA (reference sequence). The CDR3 runs to 15 residues. Trimming cost V 6 bases and J 5 bases; bases outside gene matches: 13. CDR3 sequence: CSATTSTSGGETQYF. DNA for the CDR3: TGCAGTGCCACAACCTCGACTAGCGGTGGGGAGACCCAGTACTTC.

V gene TRBV19 combines with J gene TRBJ2-2; D is uncertain. Germline assignment: CDR1 LNHDA and CDR2 SQIVND (reference sequence). This CDR3 region has 14 residues. V shed 5 bases and J shed 6 bases, with 13 bases lying between them. The DNA for the CDR3 is TGTGCCAGTAGTTCCGACGGGCTTGCCGGGGAGCTGTTTTTT. Translated: CASSSDGLAGELFF.

This clonotype was recorded many times. The V gene is TRBV6-1, the J gene TRBJ2-7; D possibly corresponds to TRBD1 (6 bases). Trimming took off 5 bases at V and 1 base at J, with 18 bases between the two ends. Per germline, CDR1 MNHNS and CDR2 SASEGT. The CDR3 sequence is 16 residues long. The CDR3 loop is CASSLGPPQGSYEQYF. DNA for the CDR3: TGTGCCAGCAGTTTAGGCCCTCCACAGGGATCCTACGAGCAGTACTTC.

This clonotype was seen only a few times. A much bigger clone sits one base away, suggesting this may be a read error. The V and J genes are TRBV2 and TRBJ1-3; no definite D call. The CDR3 runs 14 residues. Germline V lookup: CDR1 SNHLY, CDR2 FYNNEI. The CDR3 region has the DNA TGTGCCTGCAGTGTGGATGGACCTGGAAACACCATATATTTT. It codes for CACSVDGPGNTIYF.

This clonotype was observed at least ten times. J is TRBJ1-6 and V is TRBV10-3, with 10 bases fitting TRBD1. Trimming took 5 bases from V and 6 from J; bases not matched to a gene: 7. The CDR3 is made up of 16 amino acids. Germline V lookup: CDR1 ENHRY, CDR2 SYGVKD. Here the CDR3 reads CAISPLWTGGNSPLHF. The DNA of the CDR3 is TGTGCCATCAGTCCACTCTGGACAGGGGGTAATTCACCCCTCCACTTT.